Sequencing of this T cell receptor beta chain was carried out in a study of cytomegalovirus exposure and HLA in healthy donors. The wider study: Tens of millions of unique TCRs from HLA-typed donors were held in an early release of data.

This CDR3 is built from 14 residues. Germline V gene sequence: CDR1 MDHEN, CDR2 SYDVKM. V lost 8 bases and J lost 5, with 13 bases in between. Regarding the study as a whole: A later analysis linked 16,951 TCR beta sequences to HLA alleles at 0.05 false discovery rate. There were under 200 TCR beta chains listed as cytomegalovirus-associated.

It was with 60 Vbeta and 13 Jbeta primers that the PCR ran. The protocol was immunoSEQ multiplex PCR, while the TCRdb copy is restricted to in-frame clones and leaves out a portion. The sample contains 200,000 to 250,000 clones, about 80% of which appear only once. With regard to this clone: As yet, its antigen is unknown.

This receptor was taken from a man aged 18 to 35 in good health and CMV-seronegative. Sequenced sample: PBMCs. The chain is built from TRBV28 and TRBJ1-6, with a possible D match to TRBD1 (5 bases). The CDR3, as DNA: TGTGCCAGCGGCCGCGCAGGGAATAATTCACCCCTCCACTTT. As protein: CASGRAGNNSPLHF.